These 5 T cell receptor beta chains originate from one sample sequenced in a study of CD8+ T cells in alopecia areata. The treatment was: oral pan-JAK inhibitor, 5-10 mg twice daily. Sequencing used cDNA as its template, made by extracting RNA and reverse transcribing it. Measured with immunoSEQ multiplex PCR; TCRdb has only the in-frame clones, and not every one. There are approximately 140,000 clones in the sample; roughly four fifths occur only once, and 20% to 30% lies in the top ten. The sample in question was CD8+ T cells sorted from blood, obtained at week 4, from a patient treated with tofacitinib. The receptor source for this set is a human donor with alopecia areata.

The chain combines TRBV19 with TRBJ2-7; 7 bases are a match to TRBD1. With V trimmed by 3 bases and J by 2 bases, 7 bases remained unmatched. This CDR3 has 15 amino acids. Germline CDR1 reads LNHDA; CDR2 reads SQIVND (reference sequence). The CDR3 spells CASSIRDSVTYEQYF. As DNA, the CDR3 is TGTGCCAGTAGTATCCGGGACAGCGTCACCTACGAGCAGTACTTC.

J is TRBJ2-7 and V is TRBV21-1; the table names TRBD1, a call not compared with the DNA. TRBV21-1 is deemed a pseudogene. The CDR3 has 14 residues. CDR3 amino acids: CASSTGARAYEQYF. CDR3 sequence (DNA): TGTGCCAGCAGCACAGGGGCGAGGGCCTACGAGCAGTACTTC.

J is TRBJ2-1 and V is TRBV7-4; D might be TRBD1 (6 bases). Germline V gene sequence: CDR1 SGHVT, CDR2 SQSDAQ. This CDR3 is built from 16 residues. V was trimmed by 5 bases and J by 0 bases, leaving 14 bases between them. CDR3 sequence reads: CASSPTGLLSYNEQFF. The CDR3 region has the DNA TGTGCCAGCAGCCCGACAGGACTGCTCTCCTACAATGAGCAGTTCTTC.

CDR3 sequence reads: CASSKKSSRLQETQYF. The CDR3 DNA follows: TGTGCCAGCAGCAAGAAAAGCAGCAGGCTTCAAGAGACCCAGTACTTC. The chain employs TRBV21-1 and TRBJ2-5; TRBD1, the D gene given by the table, was not confirmed from the DNA. TRBV21-1 is noted as a pseudogene. The CDR3 consists of 16 residues.

V gene TRBV11-2 combines with J gene TRBJ1-3; no definite D call. Germline V gives CDR1 SGHAT, CDR2 FQNNGV. The CDR3 is 16 residues long. Trimming took 3 bases from V and 4 from J, leaving 16 bases between them. CDR3 protein: CASSFLAGGGGNTIYF. CDR3 coding DNA: TGTGCCAGCAGCTTCTTGGCCGGCGGCGGGGGAAACACCATATATTTT.